This T cell receptor beta chain emerged from a study of patients and donors after allogeneic stem cell transplantation. V was shortened by 8 bases and J by 7 bases, with 14 bases between the two germline ends. CDR1 SNHLY and CDR2 FYNNEI come from the germline V gene. This CDR3 has 12 residues. MiXCR, run by TCRdb on the RT-PCR reads, gives a single entry per CDR3 protein. The sample includes about 30,000 distinct CDR3 sequences, 8.1% of them seen just once. This clonotype was found many times. The source is a human donor who was either an allogeneic HSCT recipient or a stem cell or donor lymphocyte infusion donor (not recorded which). It is not recorded whose cells these are; they may come from a transplant donor. The chain combines TRBV2 with TRBJ1-1; D not certain. Sequenced: blood, either unsorted or a sorted T cell fraction (not recorded which). Here the CDR3 DNA reads TGTGCCAGCGGCCAAACCGGACTTGAAGCTTTCTTT. Amino acid sequence: CASGQTGLEAFF. Full variable domain (rest looked up from reference TRBV2 and TRBJ1-1): EPEVTQTPSHQVTQMGQEVILRCVPISNHLYFYWYRQILGQKVEFLVSFYNNEISEKSEIFDDQFSVERPDGSNFTLKIRSTKLEDSAMYFCASGQTGLEAFFGQGTRLTVV.